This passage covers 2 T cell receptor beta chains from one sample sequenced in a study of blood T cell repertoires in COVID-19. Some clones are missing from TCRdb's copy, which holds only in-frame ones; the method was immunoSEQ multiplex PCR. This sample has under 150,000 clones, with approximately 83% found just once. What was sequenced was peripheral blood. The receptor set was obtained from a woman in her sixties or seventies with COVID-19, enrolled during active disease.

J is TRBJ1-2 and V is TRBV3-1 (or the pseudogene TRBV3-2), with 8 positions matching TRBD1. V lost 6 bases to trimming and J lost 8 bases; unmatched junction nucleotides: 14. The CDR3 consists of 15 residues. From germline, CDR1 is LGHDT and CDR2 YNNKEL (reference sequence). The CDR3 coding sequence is TGTGCCAGCAGGGCGATGGGACAGGTCCTTGGAGGCTACACCTTC. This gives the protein CASRAMGQVLGGYTF.

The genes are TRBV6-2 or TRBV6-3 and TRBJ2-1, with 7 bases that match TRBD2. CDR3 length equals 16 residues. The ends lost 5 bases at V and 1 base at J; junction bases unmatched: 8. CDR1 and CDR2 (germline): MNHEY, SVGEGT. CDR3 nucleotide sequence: TGTGCCAGCAGTCATAAAGCGGGGCAGTCCTACAATGAGCAGTTCTTC. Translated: CASSHKAGQSYNEQFF.